The 12 T cell receptor beta chains reported below all come from one sample, sequenced in a study of regulatory T cells in long-lasting Graves disease. The sample's time point: newly diagnosed GD, antithyroid drugs for less than 3 months. RNA isolated from PBMCs was used to make the TCR library. Building of the TCR beta libraries involved iRepertoire HTBI primers and Arm-PCR of CDR3 regions. One entry per CDR3 protein results from TCRdb running MiXCR on the multiplex PCR reads. Altogether roughly 440,000 distinct CDR3 sequences are present, roughly 17% being singletons, with the ten largest covering 23%. The sample was also linked to a second study, of T cells in Graves' hyperthyroidism and ophthalmopathy.

The sample here was peripheral blood mononuclear cells (PBMCs), taken at new diagnosis, from a patient treated with antithyroid drugs. All receptors come from a woman between 18 and 29 years old with Graves disease.

This clonotype was recorded at least ten times. The chain employs TRBV28 and TRBJ2-6; D call uncertain. The V end lost 6 bases, the J end lost 3 bases, and 9 bases lay between the germline ends. The CDR3 consists of 14 residues. The germline gives CDR1 MDHEN, CDR2 SYDVKM. The CDR3 sequence is CASSLDGGANVLTF. For the CDR3, the DNA is TGTGCCAGCAGCCTGGATGGTGGGGCCAACGTCCTGACTTTC.

At least ten counts were recorded for this clonotype. The rearrangement joins TRBV11-2 to TRBJ2-3; no clear D. V was cut by 3 bases and J by 8 bases, with 15 bases left in between. CDR3 length: 14 amino acids. CDR1 and CDR2 (germline): SGHAT, FQNNGV. The CDR3 bases are TGTGCCAGCAGCTTCCCTATTCAACGCGGTACGCAGTATTTT. As protein: CASSFPIQRGTQYF.

This clonotype was recorded at least ten times. This chain connects TRBV20-1 to TRBJ2-1; 8 nucleotides agree with TRBD1. This CDR3 has 14 residues. CDR1 and CDR2 (germline): DFQATT, SNEGSKA (reference sequence). V lost 5 bases, J lost 4 bases, and 7 bases stayed unmatched. CDR3 sequence: CSARGTGLYNEQFF. CDR3 in DNA: TGCAGTGCTCGCGGGACAGGATTATACAATGAGCAGTTCTTC.

The J gene is TRBJ2-3, the V gene TRBV4-3; TRBD1 matches at 8 bases. The germline CDR1 and CDR2 sequences are LGHNA and YSLEER. V lost 4 bases, J lost 4 bases, and 7 bases stayed unmatched. This CDR3 spans 15 amino acids. The CDR3 here is CASSPGTGLADTQYF. The CDR3 nucleotides are TGCGCCAGCAGCCCGGGGACAGGCCTCGCAGATACGCAGTATTTT.

For this clonotype: A much larger clone differs by one base, so this may be a read error. V usage is TRBV11-2 and J usage is TRBJ2-7; 8 nucleotides agree with TRBD1. The CDR3 has 15 residues. Germline CDR1 reads SGHAT; CDR2 reads FQNNGV. The junction had 13 bases not matched to a gene; V was cut back by 5 bases and J by 7 bases. Here the CDR3 DNA reads TGTGCCAGCAGCGAGACCGGGACAGGCCCATATGAGCAGTACTTC. Amino acids: CASSETGTGPYEQYF.

This clonotype showed up many times. The rearrangement links TRBV7-9 to TRBJ2-2; possible D gene TRBD2, 6 bases. From germline, CDR1 is SEHNR and CDR2 FQNEAQ (reference sequence). V lost 4 bases and J 4 bases, leaving 16 bases between the germline ends. The CDR3 length is 16 residues. The CDR3 region is CASSSPGREATGELFF. CDR3 in DNA: TGTGCCAGCAGCTCCCCTGGCAGGGAGGCCACCGGGGAGCTGTTTTTT.

This clonotype occurred many times. The V and J genes are TRBV28 and TRBJ2-1, with TRBD2 matching 9 bases. In germline, CDR1 is MDHEN, CDR2 SYDVKM. The CDR3 is 16 residues long. The J segment lost 2 bases and the V segment lost 4 bases, leaving 6 bases of the junction unmatched. CDR3 amino acids: CASSSLRGRAYNEQFF. The CDR3 DNA sequence: TGTGCCAGCAGTTCCCTCCGCGGGAGGGCCTACAATGAGCAGTTCTTC.

This clonotype was seen at least ten times. CDR3: CASSFTGELFF. CDR3 in DNA: TGTGCCAGCAGTTTTACCGGGGAGCTGTTTTTT. V gene TRBV12-3 or TRBV12-4 combines with J gene TRBJ2-2; D unclear. The CDR3 is 11 residues long. V lost 3 bases, J lost 5 bases, and 1 base lay in between.

This clonotype came up many times. V gene TRBV6-2 or TRBV6-3 combines with J gene TRBJ1-3, with D maybe TRBD1 (5 bases). CDR1 and CDR2 from the germline V gene are MNHEY and SVGEGT. Trimming shortened V by 6 bases and J by 6 bases, and 24 bases separated the two germline ends. The CDR3 totals 17 residues. The CDR3 sequence is CASRLKTAGTPQNTIYF. The CDR3, as DNA: TGTGCCAGCAGATTGAAAACAGCCGGGACTCCTCAAAACACCATATATTTT.

This clonotype was observed many times. The chain recombines TRBV29-1 with TRBJ2-7, with D maybe TRBD1 (6 bases). The CDR3 runs 12 residues. Trimming shortened V by 7 bases and J by 4 bases, and 14 bases separated the two germline ends. Germline CDR1 and CDR2: SQVTM and ANQGSEA. The CDR3 coding sequence is TGCAGCGGGCAGGGGTTAGGGTACGAGCAGTACTTC. Residues: CSGQGLGYEQYF.

This clonotype was seen at least ten times. The CDR3 protein is CSATNPRDNYEQYF. The CDR3 DNA sequence: TGCAGCGCAACCAACCCCCGGGACAACTACGAGCAGTACTTC. The chain links TRBV29-1 to TRBJ2-7, with a tentative D call TRBD1 (6 bases). The CDR3 is made up of 14 amino acids. Germline V CDR1 and CDR2: SQVTM, ANQGSEA. V lost 7 bases, J lost 3 bases, and 19 bases lay in between.

There are a few counts of this clonotype. The CDR3, as DNA: TGTGCCAGCAGATCCATCTCTACGGGATGGACAGATACGCAGTATTTT. This sequence encodes CASRSISTGWTDTQYF. The V call is TRBV28, the J call TRBJ2-3; TRBD2 might be the D (5 bases). The CDR3 consists of 16 residues. The ends were cut back, 6 bases at V and 3 bases at J, with 19 bases in the middle. Per germline, CDR1 MDHEN and CDR2 SYDVKM.